This T cell receptor (beta chain) was sequenced during a study of CD8 T cells in ankylosing spondylitis. Overall study findings and caveats: Within matched ankylosing spondylitis synovial fluid, disease-linked clones were reportedly significantly enriched. For ankylosing spondylitis blood, a TCR beta motif of several highly homologous variants appeared characteristic.

A word on this clonotype: The target antigen is unknown.

The TCR beta libraries were generated through quantitative 5'-RACE incorporating molecular barcodes. Each CDR3 protein gets one entry after TCRdb re-called the 5' RACE reads with MiXCR. The sample holds approximately 290,000 distinct CDR3 sequences, roughly 20% seen once. The source material was blood, either unsorted or a sorted T cell fraction (not recorded which). This clonotype originated in a female donor with ankylosing spondylitis or in good health (not recorded which).

The CDR3 coding sequence is TGTGCCAGCAGTCCAGGGGCGAGAGGGTACGAGCAGTACTTC. Protein: CASSPGARGYEQYF. The chain carries TRBV27 and TRBJ2-7, with D possibly TRBD1 on 6 matching bases. There are 14 residues in the CDR3. Trimming took off 5 bases at V and 4 bases at J, with 15 bases between the two ends. Germline V CDR1 and CDR2: MNHEY, SMNVEV (reference sequence).